The 19 T cell receptor beta chains reported below all come from one sample, sequenced in a study of beta chain features in type 1 diabetes. Expressed TCRB transcripts got sequenced, as all isolated RNA was reverse transcribed. Libraries were prepared by immunoSEQ multiplex PCR; TCRdb keeps only in-frame clonotypes and omits some of them. The table includes about 410,000 clones, more than 11% detected once. Sequencing was performed on naive CD4+ T cells from blood. The receptors originated from a man aged 30-40 years in good health.

This chain uses TRBV6-5 with TRBJ1-6, with TRBD1 as a possible D gene (5 bases). Germline V CDR1 and CDR2: MNHEY, SVGAGI. The V gene lost 8 bases and the J gene lost 9 bases, with 14 bases spanning the gap. The CDR3 extends over 13 amino acids. The CDR3 DNA reads as TGTGCCAGCGCCAGGGCAAGCGGTTCACCCCTCCACTTT. Its protein product is CASARASGSPLHF.

The CDR3 protein is CSVNRGDTGELFF. The CDR3 region has the DNA TGCAGCGTTAACCGGGGAGACACCGGGGAGCTGTTTTTT. The rearrangement joins TRBV29-1 to TRBJ2-2; the D gene is possibly TRBD2 (5 bases). The CDR3 spans 13 residues. Trimming shortened V by 5 bases and J by 3 bases, and 10 bases separated the two germline ends. Germline values: CDR1 SQVTM, CDR2 ANQGSEA.

This clone was detected a few times. The chain joins TRBV23-1 to TRBJ1-5; 7 nucleotides match TRBD1. TRBV23-1 is marked as an open reading frame, function uncertain. The CDR3 consists of 18 residues. The ends lost 0 bases at V and 0 bases at J; junction bases unmatched: 8. The CDR3: CASSQSMYRDSSNQPQHF. CDR3 nucleotides: TGCGCCAGCAGTCAATCCATGTACCGGGACAGTAGCAATCAGCCCCAGCATTTT.

V and J are TRBV10-3 and TRBJ2-2; 11 bases are a match to TRBD2. V was clipped by 5 bases and J by 4 bases; unmatched bases: 3. CDR3 length equals 15 residues. Germline V lookup: CDR1 ENHRY, CDR2 SYGVKD. Written as DNA, the CDR3 is TGTGCCATCAGTCCCGGGACTAGCGGCACCGGGGAGCTGTTTTTT. Its protein product is CAISPGTSGTGELFF.

This clone was found a few times. The gene calls are TRBV7-2 and TRBJ1-2; D gene ambiguous. There are 10 residues in the CDR3. Germline V gene data show CDR1 as SGHTA and CDR2 as FQGNSA. V lost 6 bases and J lost 5, with 4 bases in between. The CDR3: CASRTYGYTF. CDR3 DNA: TGTGCCAGCAGGACTTATGGCTACACCTTC.

This clone came up a few times. The CDR3 sequence: CASSLAVGELFF. The CDR3 DNA reads as TGTGCCAGCAGCTTGGCGGTCGGGGAGCTGTTTTTT. This chain uses TRBV5-6 with TRBJ2-2; D is uncertain. The CDR3 covers 12 residues. Germline CDR1 is SGHDT and CDR2 is YYEEEE. V was clipped by 0 bases and J by 7 bases, with 4 bases between them.

A few counts support this clone. The chain combines TRBV6-5 with TRBJ2-3; a weak D match, TRBD2 (6 bases). V lost 0 bases to trimming and J lost 7 bases, with 8 bases between them. Germline CDR1 is MNHEY and CDR2 is SVGAGI. The length of the CDR3 is 13 residues. CDR3 protein: CASSYSEGNTQYF. DNA for the CDR3: TGTGCCAGCAGTTACTCGGAGGGAAATACGCAGTATTTT.

This clone showed up many times. This chain links TRBV7-2 with TRBJ2-5; D is ambiguous. Trimming stripped 4 bases from V and 6 bases from J, with 9 bases between. The CDR3 contains 12 residues. The V gene's germline CDR1 is SGHTA and CDR2 FQGNSA. The CDR3 DNA reads as TGTGCCAGCAGCTCATTTAGCCAGACCCAGTACTTC. Translating it yields CASSSFSQTQYF.

The rearrangement uses TRBV5-4 and TRBJ1-1; 8 bases are a match to TRBD1. Per the germline V gene, CDR1 is SGHNT and CDR2 is YYREEE (reference sequence). V gave up 2 bases and J gave up 2 bases; unmatched junction bases: 5. The CDR3 length is 15 residues. DNA for the CDR3: TGTGCCAGCAGCTTTGGCGGACAGGGAAACACTGAAGCTTTCTTT. Translated: CASSFGGQGNTEAFF.

The V gene is TRBV4-3, the J gene TRBJ2-1; 9 bases match TRBD2. The germline V gene encodes CDR1 LGHNA and CDR2 YSLEER. The CDR3 totals 15 residues. V lost 4 bases, J lost 5 bases, and 6 bases stayed unmatched. The CDR3 DNA reads TGCGCCAGCAGCCCGAGACTAGCGGTTAACAATGAGCAGTTCTTC. Translated: CASSPRLAVNNEQFF.

The chain carries TRBV5-4 and TRBJ1-2, with D perhaps TRBD1 (5 bases). Trimming shortened V by 0 bases and J by 7 bases, and 13 bases separated the two germline ends. Germline V gene data show CDR1 as SGHNT and CDR2 as YYREEE (reference sequence). This CDR3 contains 14 residues. The CDR3 bases are TGTGCCAGCAGCTTGGAAATCCAGGGTTCTGGCTACACCTTC. Protein product: CASSLEIQGSGYTF.

V gene TRBV9 combines with J gene TRBJ1-2, with 7 bases lining up with TRBD1. The CDR3 is made up of 18 amino acids. The V gene's germline CDR1 is SGDLS and CDR2 YYNGEE. V lost 0 bases, J lost 0 bases, and 11 bases stayed unmatched. The CDR3 region is CASSVDPRGQSANYGYTF. The CDR3 coding sequence is TGTGCCAGCAGCGTAGACCCCCGGGGACAGTCCGCTAACTATGGCTACACCTTC.

In its sample, this clone was seen a few times. The J gene is TRBJ2-4, the V gene TRBV2; 8 nucleotides align to TRBD1. The germline CDR1 and CDR2 sequences are SNHLY and FYNNEI. Trimming took 5 bases from V and 7 from J; bases not matched to a gene: 7. CDR3 length: 14 amino acids. CDR3 DNA: TGTGCCAGCAGTACCCGACAGGGGCTGAACATTCAGTACTTC. Its translation: CASSTRQGLNIQYF.

The chain links TRBV4-1 to TRBJ1-6; 9 nucleotides match TRBD1. The CDR3 has 16 amino acids. Germline assignment: CDR1 MGHRA and CDR2 YSYEKL. The J segment lost 8 bases and the V segment lost 8 bases, leaving 13 bases of the junction unmatched. Here the CDR3 DNA reads TGCGCCAGCGAACTTTTCCCGGGACAGGGTGATTCACCCCTCCACTTT. Protein: CASELFPGQGDSPLHF.

This clone has more than one count but fewer than ten. The CDR3 sequence: CAWSASRIAGVVNEQFF. For the CDR3, the DNA is TGTGCCTGGAGTGCCTCCAGAATAGCGGGAGTGGTCAATGAGCAGTTCTTC. This chain joins TRBV30 and TRBJ2-1; TRBD2 matches at 9 bases. Germline V gene data show CDR1 as GTSNPN and CDR2 as SVGIG (reference sequence). The V gene end was trimmed by 1 base and the J gene end by 6 bases; junction bases not matched to a gene: 13. This CDR3 spans 17 amino acids.

This clone was seen a few times. V gene TRBV28 combines with J gene TRBJ2-3; TRBD2 might be the D (5 bases). This CDR3 comprises 12 residues. Germline V gene lookup returns CDR1 MDHEN and CDR2 SYDVKM. Between the trimmed V and J ends, which lost 4 bases and 6 bases, there was a span of 8 bases. The CDR3 region has the DNA TGTGCCAGCAGTTGGGGAGCTGATACGCAGTATTTT. Residues: CASSWGADTQYF.

In its sample, this clone was seen a few times. V is TRBV6-5 and J is TRBJ1-1; TRBD1 might be the D (6 bases). This CDR3 is 13 amino acids long. Trimming cost V 6 bases and J 0 bases, with 8 bases left between them. Per germline, CDR1 MNHEY and CDR2 SVGAGI. The CDR3 sequence: CASRRTVNTEAFF. DNA of the CDR3: TGTGCCAGCAGACGGACAGTGAACACTGAAGCTTTCTTT.

V and J are TRBV6-5 and TRBJ1-1, with D perhaps TRBD1 (6 bases). The CDR3 is 15 residues long. Trimming left V 2 bases short and J 4 bases short, with 14 bases between. The germline V gene encodes CDR1 MNHEY and CDR2 SVGAGI. CDR3 bases: TGTGCCAGCAGTTACCGCAGGGGCCCTAGCACTGAAGCTTTCTTT. This sequence encodes CASSYRRGPSTEAFF.

This clone was observed a handful of times. The chain carries TRBV5-4 and TRBJ2-4; D is uncertain. The CDR3 spans 16 residues. The V end was cut by 0 bases, the J end by 4 bases, with 14 bases between. Germline V lookup: CDR1 SGHNT, CDR2 YYREEE (reference sequence). The CDR3 bases are TGTGCCAGCAGCTTGGCAGCGACGACCGTAAAAAACATTCAGTACTTC. It is translated as CASSLAATTVKNIQYF.